This T cell receptor (beta chain) derives from a study of identifying expanded T cells in peripheral blood. Produced via immunoSEQ multiplex PCR; TCRdb's table is partial and in-frame only. The sample includes around 100,000 clones, around 89% of them seen just once. Germline CDR1 reads SGHTA; CDR2 reads FQGNSA. This CDR3 region has 15 residues. The ends were cut back, 8 bases at V and 2 bases at J, with 16 bases in the middle. No infections or other immune events were documented during collection. This receptor was obtained from a person between 18 and 75 years old in good health. Input material: blood. The genes are TRBV7-2 and TRBJ2-1, with D tentatively TRBD1 (5 bases). CDR3 in amino acids: CASSQAQIPYNEQFF. The CDR3 DNA sequence: TGTGCCAGCTCACAGGCCCAGATACCCTACAATGAGCAGTTCTTC.